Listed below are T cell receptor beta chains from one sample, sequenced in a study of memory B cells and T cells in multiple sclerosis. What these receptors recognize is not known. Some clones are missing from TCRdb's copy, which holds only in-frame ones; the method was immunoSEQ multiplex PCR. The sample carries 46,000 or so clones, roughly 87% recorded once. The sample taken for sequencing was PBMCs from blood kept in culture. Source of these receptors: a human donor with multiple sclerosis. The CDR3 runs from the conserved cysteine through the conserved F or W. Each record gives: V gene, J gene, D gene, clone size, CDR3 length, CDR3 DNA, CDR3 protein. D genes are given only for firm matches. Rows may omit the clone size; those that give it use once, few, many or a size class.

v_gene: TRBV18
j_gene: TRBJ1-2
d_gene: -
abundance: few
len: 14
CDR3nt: TGTGCCAGCTCACCAGGCAGAGAGGTATATGGCTACACCTTC
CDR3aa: CASSPGREVYGYTF

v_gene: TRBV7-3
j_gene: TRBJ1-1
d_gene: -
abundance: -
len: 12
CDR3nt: TGTGCCAGCAGCCTCTTAGGGACTGAAGCTTTCTTT
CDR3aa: CASSLLGTEAFF

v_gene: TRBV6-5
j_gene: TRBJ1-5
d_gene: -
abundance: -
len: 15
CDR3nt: TGTGCCAGCAAATTTACCGGGACATCCAATCAGCCCCAGCATTTT
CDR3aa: CASKFTGTSNQPQHF

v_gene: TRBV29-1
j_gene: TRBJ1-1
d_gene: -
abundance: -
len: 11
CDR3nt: TGCAGCGTTGGGGCCGACACCGTCGCTTTCTTT
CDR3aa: CSVGADTVAFF

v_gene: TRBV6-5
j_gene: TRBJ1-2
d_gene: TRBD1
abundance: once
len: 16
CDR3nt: TGTGCCAGCAGTTCCAGTCGGACAGGAAAAGGCTATGGCTACACCTTC
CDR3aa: CASSSSRTGKGYGYTF

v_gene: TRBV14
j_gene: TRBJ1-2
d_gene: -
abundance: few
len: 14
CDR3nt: TGTGCCAGCAGCCCGACAGGCTTTGGCTATGGCTACACCTTC
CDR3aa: CASSPTGFGYGYTF

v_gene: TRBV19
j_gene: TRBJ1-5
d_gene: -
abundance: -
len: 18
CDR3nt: TGTGCCAGTAGTATCTATAGAGACAGCGTCCAGCGCGATCAGCCCCAGCATTTT
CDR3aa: CASSIYRDSVQRDQPQHF

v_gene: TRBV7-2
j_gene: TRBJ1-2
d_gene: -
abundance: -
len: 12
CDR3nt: TGTGCCAGCAGCTTAGCTCGGTATGGCTACACCTTC
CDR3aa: CASSLARYGYTF

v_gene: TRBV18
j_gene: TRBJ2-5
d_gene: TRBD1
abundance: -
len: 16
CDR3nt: TGTGCCAGCTCACCGTTCGAGACAGGGACCAAAGAGACCCAGTACTTC
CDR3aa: CASSPFETGTKETQYF

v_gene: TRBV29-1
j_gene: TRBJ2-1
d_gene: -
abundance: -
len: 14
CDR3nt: TGCAGCGTTGAAACGCCCCCAAGGCACAATGAGCAGTTCTTC
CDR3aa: CSVETPPRHNEQFF

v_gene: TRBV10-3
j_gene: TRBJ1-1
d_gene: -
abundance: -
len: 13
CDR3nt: TGTGCCATCAGGGGATGGGGCCACACTGAAGCTTTCTTT
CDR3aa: CAIRGWGHTEAFF

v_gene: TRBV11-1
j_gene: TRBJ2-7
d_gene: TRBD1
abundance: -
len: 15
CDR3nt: TGTGCCAGCAGCTCTTACAGGGGGAGGATAGGCGAGCAGTACTTC
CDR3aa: CASSSYRGRIGEQYF

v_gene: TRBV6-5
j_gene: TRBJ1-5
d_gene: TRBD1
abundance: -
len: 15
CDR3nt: TGTGCCAGCAGTTCCCGACAGGGGTTCAATCAGCCCCAGCATTTT
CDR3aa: CASSSRQGFNQPQHF

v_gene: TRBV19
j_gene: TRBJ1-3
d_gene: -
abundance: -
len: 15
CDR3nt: TGTGCCAGTAGTATGTCCCGGTGGTCTGGAAACACCATATATTTT
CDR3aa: CASSMSRWSGNTIYF

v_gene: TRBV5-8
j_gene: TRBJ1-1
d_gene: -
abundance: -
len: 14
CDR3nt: TGTGCCAGCAGTCATAGAGACAGAAGGACTGAAGCTTTCTTT
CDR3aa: CASSHRDRRTEAFF

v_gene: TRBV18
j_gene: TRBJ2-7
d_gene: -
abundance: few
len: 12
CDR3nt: TGTGCCAGCTCGCCTACGACAGTCGAGCAGTACTTC
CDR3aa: CASSPTTVEQYF

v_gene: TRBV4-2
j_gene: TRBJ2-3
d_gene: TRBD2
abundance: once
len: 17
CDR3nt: TGTGCCAGCAGCCAAGAGGCTAGCGGGGGGGCTACAGATACGCAGTATTTT
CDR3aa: CASSQEASGGATDTQYF

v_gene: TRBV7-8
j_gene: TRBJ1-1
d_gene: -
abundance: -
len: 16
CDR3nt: TGTGCCAGCAGCTTACTACAGGGAAATATGAACACTGAAGCTTTCTTT
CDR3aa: CASSLLQGNMNTEAFF

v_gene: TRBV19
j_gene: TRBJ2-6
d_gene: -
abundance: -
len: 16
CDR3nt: TGTGCCAGTAGTATTCCCAGGGGGGCTGGGGCCAACGTCCTGACTTTC
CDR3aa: CASSIPRGAGANVLTF

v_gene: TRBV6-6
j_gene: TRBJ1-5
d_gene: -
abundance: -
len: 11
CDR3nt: TGTGCCAGCAGTCAAGGGAAGCCCCAGCATTTT
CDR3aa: CASSQGKPQHF

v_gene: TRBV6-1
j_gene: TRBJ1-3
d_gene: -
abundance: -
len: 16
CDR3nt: TGTGCCAGCAGTGAATTCTGGGGAAGCTCTGGAAACACCATATATTTT
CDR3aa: CASSEFWGSSGNTIYF

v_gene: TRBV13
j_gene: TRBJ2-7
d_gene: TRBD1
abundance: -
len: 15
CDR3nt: TGTGCCAGCAGCGCGACGGGACAGGGATCCTACGAGCAGTACTTC
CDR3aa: CASSATGQGSYEQYF

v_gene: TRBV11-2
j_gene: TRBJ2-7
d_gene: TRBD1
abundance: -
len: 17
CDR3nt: TGTGCCAGCAGCTCGGGGGATTGGACAGGGAACTCCTACGAGCAGTACTTC
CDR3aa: CASSSGDWTGNSYEQYF

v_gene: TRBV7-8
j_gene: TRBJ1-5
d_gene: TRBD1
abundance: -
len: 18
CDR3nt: TGTGCCAGCAGCCCTAGGGGGACAGGGGGATTAAGCAATCAGCCCCAGCATTTT
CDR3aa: CASSPRGTGGLSNQPQHF

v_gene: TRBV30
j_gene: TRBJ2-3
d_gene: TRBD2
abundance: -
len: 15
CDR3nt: TGTGCCTGGAGTCGAGGCGGGGGGTCCACAGATACGCAGTATTTT
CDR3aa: CAWSRGGGSTDTQYF

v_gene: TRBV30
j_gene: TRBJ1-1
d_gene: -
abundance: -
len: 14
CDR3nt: TGTGCCTGGGGTCGGGGCAGGAAGGACACTGAAGCTTTCTTT
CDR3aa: CAWGRGRKDTEAFF

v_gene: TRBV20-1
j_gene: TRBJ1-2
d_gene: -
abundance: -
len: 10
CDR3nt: TGCAGTGCTAAGGTGGGAGGCTACACCTTC
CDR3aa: CSAKVGGYTF

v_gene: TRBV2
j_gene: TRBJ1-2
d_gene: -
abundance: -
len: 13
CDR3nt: TGTGCCAGCAGATATGGACGGAACTATGGCTACACCTTC
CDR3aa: CASRYGRNYGYTF